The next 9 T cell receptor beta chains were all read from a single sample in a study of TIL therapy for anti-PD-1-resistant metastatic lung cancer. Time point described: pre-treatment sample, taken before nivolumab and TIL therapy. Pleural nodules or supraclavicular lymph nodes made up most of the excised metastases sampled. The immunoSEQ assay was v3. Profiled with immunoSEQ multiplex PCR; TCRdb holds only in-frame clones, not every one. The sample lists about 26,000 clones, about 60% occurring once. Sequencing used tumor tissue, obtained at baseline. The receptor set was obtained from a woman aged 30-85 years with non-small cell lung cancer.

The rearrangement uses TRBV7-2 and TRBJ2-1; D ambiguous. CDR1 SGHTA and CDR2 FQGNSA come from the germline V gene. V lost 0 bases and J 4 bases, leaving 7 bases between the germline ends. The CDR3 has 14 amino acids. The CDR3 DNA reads TGTGCCAGCAGCTTAGCAAGGGAATACAATGAGCAGTTCTTC. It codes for CASSLAREYNEQFF.

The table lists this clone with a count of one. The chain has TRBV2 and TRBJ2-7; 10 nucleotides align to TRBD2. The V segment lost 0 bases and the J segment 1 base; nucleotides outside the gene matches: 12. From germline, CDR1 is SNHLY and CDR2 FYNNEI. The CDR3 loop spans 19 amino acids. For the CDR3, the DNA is TGTGCCAGCAGTGAAGCGCTTGGGGCTAGCGGGAGCCGTTCCTACGAGCAGTACTTC. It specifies CASSEALGASGSRSYEQYF.

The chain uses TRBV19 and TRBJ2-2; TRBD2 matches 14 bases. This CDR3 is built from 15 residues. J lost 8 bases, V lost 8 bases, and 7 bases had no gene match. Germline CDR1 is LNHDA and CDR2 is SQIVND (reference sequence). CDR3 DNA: TGTGCCAGTGTGGGACTAGCGGGAGTGTCAGGGGAGCTGTTTTTT. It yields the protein CASVGLAGVSGELFF.

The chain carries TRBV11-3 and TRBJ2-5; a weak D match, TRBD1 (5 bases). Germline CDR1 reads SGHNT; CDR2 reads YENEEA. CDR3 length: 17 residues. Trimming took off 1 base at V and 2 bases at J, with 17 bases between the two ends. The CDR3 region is CASSLGQGGSTQETQYF. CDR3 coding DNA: TGTGCCAGCAGCTTAGGGCAGGGTGGCAGCACTCAAGAGACCCAGTACTTC.

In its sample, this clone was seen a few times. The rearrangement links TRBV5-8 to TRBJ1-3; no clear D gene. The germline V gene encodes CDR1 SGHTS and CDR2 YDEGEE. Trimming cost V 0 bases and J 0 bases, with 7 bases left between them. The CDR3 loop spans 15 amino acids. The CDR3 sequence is CASSLGPSSGNTIYF. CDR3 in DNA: TGTGCCAGCAGCTTGGGGCCGTCCTCTGGAAACACCATATATTTT.

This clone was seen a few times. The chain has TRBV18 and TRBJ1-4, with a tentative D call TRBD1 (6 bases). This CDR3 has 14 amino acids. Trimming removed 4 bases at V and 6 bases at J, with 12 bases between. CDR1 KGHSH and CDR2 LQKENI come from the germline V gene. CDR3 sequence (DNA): TGTGCCAGCTCACTTTTCCCAGGGGATGAAAAACTGTTTTTT. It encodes CASSLFPGDEKLFF.

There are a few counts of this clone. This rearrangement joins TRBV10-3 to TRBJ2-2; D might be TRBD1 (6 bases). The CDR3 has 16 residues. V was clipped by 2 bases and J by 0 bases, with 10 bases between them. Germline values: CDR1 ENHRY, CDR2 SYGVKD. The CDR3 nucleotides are TGTGCCATCAGTGAGCAGGGGCTCTCGAACACCGGGGAGCTGTTTTTT. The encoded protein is CAISEQGLSNTGELFF.

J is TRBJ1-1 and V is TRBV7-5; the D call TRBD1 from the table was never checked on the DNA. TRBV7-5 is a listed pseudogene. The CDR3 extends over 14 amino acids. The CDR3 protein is CVRSLGDRNTEAFF. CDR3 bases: TGTGTCAGAAGCTTAGGGGACAGAAACACTGAAGCTTTCTTT.

In DNA form, the CDR3 reads TGTGCCAGCAGCACAACTAGCGGGAGTCGTAATGAGCAGTTCTTC. It translates to CASSTTSGSRNEQFF. The chain couples TRBV7-2 to TRBJ2-1; 11 bases fit TRBD2. Looked up from germline, CDR1 is SGHTA and CDR2 is FQGNSA. CDR3 size: 15 residues. V lost 5 bases, J lost 7 bases, and 7 bases stayed unmatched.